The next 24 T cell receptor beta chains were all read from a single sample in a study of identical twins. TCRdb used MiXCR to reprocess the 5' RACE reads, holding one entry per CDR3 protein. The top ten clones hold around 1.5% of a sample with nearly 900,000 distinct CDR3 sequences, roughly an eighth of them seen once. Another study also made use of these data, one on yellow fever vaccine responses in identical twins.

Sequences were obtained from PBMCs. The receptors shown here come from a woman under 30 in good health.

This clonotype was detected many times. This chain uses TRBV20-1 with TRBJ2-5; 8 bases fit TRBD2. Losses at the gene ends were 3 bases for V and 5 bases for J; bases not matched to a gene: 11. This CDR3 spans 15 amino acids. Per the germline V gene, CDR1 is DFQATT and CDR2 is SNEGSKA (reference sequence). The CDR3 DNA reads as TGCAGTGCTAGTTTGTCTAGCGGGCTCCCGGAGACCCAGTACTTC. Protein: CSASLSSGLPETQYF.

This clonotype was counted only a few times. The rearrangement links TRBV12-3 or TRBV12-4 to TRBJ1-5, with TRBD1 matching 7 bases. The CDR3 consists of 16 residues. With V trimmed by 6 bases and J by 0 bases, 8 bases remained unmatched. The CDR3 reads CASSSGTVYSNQPQHF. The CDR3, as DNA: TGTGCCAGCAGCTCTGGGACAGTCTATAGCAATCAGCCCCAGCATTTT.

V gene TRBV20-1 combines with J gene TRBJ2-1; D gene ambiguous. V gave up 1 base and J gave up 0 bases, with 16 bases separating them. There are 17 residues in the CDR3. The germline V gene has CDR1 DFQATT and CDR2 SNEGSKA (reference sequence). CDR3 in DNA: TGCAGTGCTAGAGGAGATCGTGGCGGAAGCTCCTACAATGAGCAGTTCTTC. Protein sequence: CSARGDRGGSSYNEQFF.

This clonotype was found a few times. The V gene is TRBV7-9, the J gene TRBJ1-3; no clear D gene. CDR3 length: 14 amino acids. V was pared by 4 bases and J by 4 bases, with 11 bases between. Germline V gene lookup returns CDR1 SEHNR and CDR2 FQNEAQ (reference sequence). The CDR3 protein is CASSSPTKGNTIYF. CDR3 nucleotide sequence: TGTGCCAGCAGCTCCCCGACTAAGGGAAACACCATATATTTT.

This clonotype was detected only a few times. V gene TRBV6-1 combines with J gene TRBJ1-2; D perhaps matches TRBD1 (6 bases). The germline V gene encodes CDR1 MNHNS and CDR2 SASEGT. This CDR3 comprises 15 residues. The germline V and J ends were trimmed by 5 bases and 4 bases, with 17 bases remaining between them. The CDR3 region is CASSPTGTSLYGYTF. The CDR3 DNA is TGTGCCAGCAGTCCCACAGGGACGTCACTCTATGGCTACACCTTC.

The rearrangement joins TRBV12-3 or TRBV12-4 to TRBJ2-7; no definite D call. Trimming cost V 2 bases and J 4 bases, with 18 bases left between them. The CDR3 totals 16 residues. The CDR3 protein is CASSLWPTGTGYEQYF. The CDR3 DNA is TGTGCCAGCAGTTTATGGCCTACCGGAACTGGGTACGAGCAGTACTTC.

The table lists this clonotype with a few counts. CDR3 amino acids: CASTPDGGDGQFF. CDR3 coding DNA: TGCGCCAGCACCCCGGACGGCGGGGATGGGCAGTTCTTC. The genes are TRBV5-1 and TRBJ2-1, with D possibly TRBD2 on 6 matching bases. Trimming took 6 bases from V and 12 from J, leaving 19 bases between them. CDR1 and CDR2 from the germline V gene are SGHRS and YFSETQ. This CDR3 is built from 13 residues. Based on the CDR3 plus reference TRBV5-1 and TRBJ2-1, the full variable domain is KAGVTQTPRYLIKTRGQQVTLSCSPISGHRSVSWYQQTPGQGLQFLFEYFSETQRNKGNFPGRFSGRQFSNSRSEMNVSTLELGDSALYLCASTPDGGDGQFFGPGTRLTVL.

The rearrangement uses TRBV20-1 and TRBJ2-1; 8 positions agree with TRBD2. Germline V gene data show CDR1 as DFQATT and CDR2 as SNEGSKA (reference sequence). The CDR3 runs to 15 residues. The J segment lost 7 bases and the V segment lost 6 bases, leaving 14 bases of the junction unmatched. For the CDR3, the DNA is TGCAGTGCCCTACATAGGGCGGGGGGTATTAATGAGCAGTTCTTC. Its protein is CSALHRAGGINEQFF.

The J gene is TRBJ2-1, the V gene TRBV7-6, with 8 positions matching TRBD1. The trim removed 4 bases at V and 4 bases at J, leaving 9 bases unmatched. There are 16 residues in the CDR3. CDR1 and CDR2 from the germline V gene are SGHVS and FNYEAQ. CDR3 nucleotide sequence: TGTGCCAGCAGCTCTGATTCGGGACAGGTTTACAATGAGCAGTTCTTC. Protein sequence: CASSSDSGQVYNEQFF.

This clonotype was observed a few times. V and J are TRBV5-1 and TRBJ2-3, with D possibly matching TRBD1 (5 bases). Trimming stripped 6 bases from V and 5 bases from J, with 19 bases between. CDR1 and CDR2 from the germline V gene are SGHRS and YFSETQ. The CDR3 runs 15 residues. The CDR3 nucleotides are TGCGCCAGCACCCCCCCAAGTGGGGCCGAAGATACGCAGTATTTT. Encoded protein: CASTPPSGAEDTQYF.

This clonotype was counted many times. CDR3 in amino acids: CASSLWTANTEAFF. The CDR3 nucleotides are TGCGCCAGCAGCTTGTGGACAGCGAACACTGAAGCTTTCTTT. This chain links TRBV5-1 with TRBJ1-1; a weak D match, TRBD1 (6 bases). This CDR3 has 14 amino acids. Trimming left V 1 base short and J 1 base short, with 8 bases between. Germline loops: CDR1 SGHRS, CDR2 YFSETQ.

This clonotype has just a few counts. The genes are TRBV2 and TRBJ2-2; D not certain. This CDR3 is 17 amino acids long. The V end lost 2 bases, the J end lost 5 bases, and 18 bases lay between the germline ends. From germline, CDR1 is SNHLY and CDR2 FYNNEI. The CDR3 here is CASSEWPARLSTGELFF. CDR3 nucleotide sequence: TGTGCCAGCAGTGAATGGCCGGCAAGACTTTCTACCGGGGAGCTGTTTTTT.

The rearrangement joins TRBV14 to TRBJ2-5; D is possibly TRBD1 (7 bases). CDR1 SGHDN and CDR2 FVKESK come from the germline V gene. V gave up 3 bases and J gave up 4 bases, with 15 bases separating them. The CDR3 contains 15 residues. The CDR3 spells CASSHTGAGRETQYF. CDR3 DNA sequence: TGTGCCAGCAGCCACACAGGGGCCGGGAGAGAGACCCAGTACTTC.

This clonotype was observed at least ten times. V gene TRBV9 combines with J gene TRBJ2-5; D might be TRBD2 (6 bases). Trimming took off 6 bases at V and 3 bases at J, with 9 bases between the two ends. There are 12 residues in the CDR3. Germline V gene sequence: CDR1 SGDLS, CDR2 YYNGEE. This CDR3 reads CASKGGEETQYF. The CDR3 region has the DNA TGTGCCAGCAAGGGCGGGGAAGAGACCCAGTACTTC.

This clonotype was observed a handful of times. The genes are TRBV13 and TRBJ2-2; no clear D. Germline CDR1 PRHDT, CDR2 FYEKMQ (reference sequence). The CDR3 is 13 residues long. V lost 3 bases to trimming and J lost 7 bases, with 9 bases between them. The CDR3 region is CASSFGAVGELFF. The CDR3 DNA reads TGTGCCAGCAGCTTCGGAGCTGTCGGGGAGCTGTTTTTT.

This clonotype has just a few counts. The gene calls are TRBV5-1 and TRBJ2-6; D is perhaps TRBD2 (6 bases). Germline V gene data show CDR1 as SGHRS and CDR2 as YFSETQ. Trimming left V 1 base short and J 0 bases short, with 17 bases between. CDR3 length: 19 residues. The CDR3 sequence is CASSLKVGGDASGANVLTF. The CDR3 DNA reads as TGCGCCAGCAGCTTGAAAGTTGGCGGGGATGCCTCTGGGGCCAACGTCCTGACTTTC.

This clonotype was picked up many times. The V call is TRBV12-3 or TRBV12-4, the J call TRBJ2-1; D not resolved. The CDR3 runs to 15 residues. Trimming left V 5 bases short and J 0 bases short, with 11 bases between. The CDR3 DNA is TGTGCCAGCAGTCCCCGAAGTAGCTCCTACAATGAGCAGTTCTTC. Encoded protein: CASSPRSSSYNEQFF.

A few counts support this clonotype. This sequence joins TRBV28 and TRBJ1-2; 11 bases are a match to TRBD1. CDR3 size: 12 residues. CDR1 and CDR2 (germline): MDHEN, SYDVKM. Germline trimming cut 6 bases from V and 12 bases from J; bases unmatched to any gene: 6. The chain's CDR3 is CASRLDRGQDTF. CDR3 DNA sequence: TGTGCCAGCAGGTTGGACAGGGGGCAGGACACCTTC.

The V gene is TRBV6-4, the J gene TRBJ2-1; TRBD2 agrees at 11 bases. Germline V gene sequence: CDR1 MRHNA, CDR2 SNTAGT. CDR3 length: 16 residues. V lost 0 bases, J lost 4 bases, and 2 bases stayed unmatched. DNA of the CDR3: TGTGCCAGCAGTGACTCGGGACTAGCGGCTTACAATGAGCAGTTCTTC. Its protein is CASSDSGLAAYNEQFF.

This clonotype came up many times. This chain joins TRBV29-1 and TRBJ2-1; 7 bases line up with TRBD2. CDR3 length: 14 amino acids. Germline V CDR1 and CDR2: SQVTM, ANQGSEA. J lost 3 bases, V lost 7 bases, and 9 bases had no gene match. The CDR3 DNA sequence: TGCAGCGCCAAGCTAGCGGTAGGCTACAATGAGCAGTTCTTC. It is translated as CSAKLAVGYNEQFF.

The chain employs TRBV28 and TRBJ1-5, with D possibly being TRBD1 (5 bases). The V and J ends lost 1 base and 7 bases respectively, with 29 bases between them. Germline CDR1 is MDHEN and CDR2 is SYDVKM. The length of the CDR3 is 20 residues. CDR3 amino acids: CASSLSPSWARPGRGQPQHF. The CDR3 bases are TGTGCCAGCAGTTTATCCCCCTCGTGGGCGAGGCCCGGTCGGGGGCAGCCCCAGCATTTT.

This clonotype was counted a few times. At one end, the junction sequence differs from germline, possibly due to a read error. The chain combines TRBV6-1 with TRBJ2-2; no clear D. The CDR3 has 13 amino acids. Germline assignment: CDR1 MNHNS and CDR2 SASEGT. CDR3 bases: TGTGCCAGCCGTGACCAAATGACCGGGGAGCTGTTTTTT. Its protein product is CASRDQMTGELFF.

This rearrangement joins TRBV12-3 or TRBV12-4 to TRBJ2-7; D unclear. CDR3 length: 13 amino acids. Trimming took 4 bases from V and 2 from J, leaving 9 bases between them. Here the CDR3 reads CASSSNGPYEQYF. The CDR3 DNA reads TGTGCCAGCAGTTCAAACGGACCCTACGAGCAGTACTTC.

This clonotype was observed many times. The chain combines TRBV24-1 with TRBJ2-1; 8 bases align to TRBD2. This CDR3 is 15 amino acids long. The junction had 7 bases not matched to a gene; V was cut back by 3 bases and J by 7 bases. Germline CDR1 reads KGHDR; CDR2 reads SFDVKD. For the CDR3, the DNA is TGTGCCACCAGTGATCTGGGCGGGAGGCTTAATGAGCAGTTCTTC. This sequence encodes CATSDLGGRLNEQFF.